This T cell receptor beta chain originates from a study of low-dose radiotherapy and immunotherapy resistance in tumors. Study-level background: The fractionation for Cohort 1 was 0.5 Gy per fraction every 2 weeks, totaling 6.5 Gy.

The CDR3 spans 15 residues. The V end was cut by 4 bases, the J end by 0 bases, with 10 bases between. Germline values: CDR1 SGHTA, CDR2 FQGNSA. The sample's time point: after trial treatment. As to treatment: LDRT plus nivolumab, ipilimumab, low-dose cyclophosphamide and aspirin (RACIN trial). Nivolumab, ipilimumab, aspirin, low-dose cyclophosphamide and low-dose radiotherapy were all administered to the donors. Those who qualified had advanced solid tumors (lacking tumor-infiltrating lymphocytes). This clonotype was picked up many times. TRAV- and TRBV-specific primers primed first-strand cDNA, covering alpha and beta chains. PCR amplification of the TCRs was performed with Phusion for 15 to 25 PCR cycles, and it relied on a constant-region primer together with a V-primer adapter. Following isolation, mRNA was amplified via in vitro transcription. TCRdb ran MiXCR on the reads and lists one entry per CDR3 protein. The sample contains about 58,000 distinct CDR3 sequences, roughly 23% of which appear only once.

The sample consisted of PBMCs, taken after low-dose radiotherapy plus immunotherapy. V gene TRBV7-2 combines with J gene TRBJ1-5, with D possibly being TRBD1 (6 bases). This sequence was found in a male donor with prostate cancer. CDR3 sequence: CASSSQGFSNQPQHF. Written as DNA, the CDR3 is TGTGCCAGCAGCTCACAGGGATTTAGCAATCAGCCCCAGCATTTT.